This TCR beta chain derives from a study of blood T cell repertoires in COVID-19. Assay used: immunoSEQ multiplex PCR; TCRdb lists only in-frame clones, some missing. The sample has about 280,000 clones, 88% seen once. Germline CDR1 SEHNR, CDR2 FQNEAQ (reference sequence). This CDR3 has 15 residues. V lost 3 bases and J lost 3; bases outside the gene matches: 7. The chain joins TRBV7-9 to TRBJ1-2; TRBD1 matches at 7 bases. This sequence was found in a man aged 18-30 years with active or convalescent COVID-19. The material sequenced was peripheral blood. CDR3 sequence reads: CASSFTGAGHYGYTF. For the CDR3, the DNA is TGTGCCAGCAGCTTCACAGGGGCCGGCCACTATGGCTACACCTTC.